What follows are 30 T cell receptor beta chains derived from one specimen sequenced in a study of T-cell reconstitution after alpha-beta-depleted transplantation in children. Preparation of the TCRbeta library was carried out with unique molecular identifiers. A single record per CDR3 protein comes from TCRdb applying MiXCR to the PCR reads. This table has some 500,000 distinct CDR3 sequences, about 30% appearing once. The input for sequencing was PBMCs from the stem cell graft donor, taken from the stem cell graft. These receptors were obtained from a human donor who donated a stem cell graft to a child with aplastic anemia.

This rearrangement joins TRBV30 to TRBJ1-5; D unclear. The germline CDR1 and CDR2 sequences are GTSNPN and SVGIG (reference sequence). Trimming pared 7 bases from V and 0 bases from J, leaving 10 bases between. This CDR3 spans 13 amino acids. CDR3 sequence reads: CASATNSNQPQHF. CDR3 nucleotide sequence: TGTGCCTCCGCGACTAATAGCAATCAGCCCCAGCATTTT.

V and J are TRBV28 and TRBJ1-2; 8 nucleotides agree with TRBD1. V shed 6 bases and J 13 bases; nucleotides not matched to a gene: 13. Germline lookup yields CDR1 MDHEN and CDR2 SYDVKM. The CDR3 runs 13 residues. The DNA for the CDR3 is TGTGCCAGCAGAGGGGGGACAGGCACCTTCCGCACCTTC. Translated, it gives CASRGGTGTFRTF.

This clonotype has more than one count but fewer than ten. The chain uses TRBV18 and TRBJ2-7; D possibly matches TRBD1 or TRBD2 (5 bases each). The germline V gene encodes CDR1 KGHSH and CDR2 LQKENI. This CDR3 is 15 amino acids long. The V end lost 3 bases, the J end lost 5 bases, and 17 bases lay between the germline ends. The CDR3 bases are TGTGCCAGCTCACCGGGGACGGTGGGCCGGGACGAGCAGTACTTC. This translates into CASSPGTVGRDEQYF.

Written as DNA, the CDR3 is TGCGCCAGCAGTGGGACAGGGGGAATGAACACTGAAGCTTTCTTT. It yields the protein CASSGTGGMNTEAFF. The V gene is TRBV5-1, the J gene TRBJ1-1; 11 bases match TRBD1. Germline V gene data show CDR1 as SGHRS and CDR2 as YFSETQ. This CDR3 spans 15 amino acids. With 5 bases clipped from V and 0 bases from J, the junction kept 3 bases outside the gene matches.

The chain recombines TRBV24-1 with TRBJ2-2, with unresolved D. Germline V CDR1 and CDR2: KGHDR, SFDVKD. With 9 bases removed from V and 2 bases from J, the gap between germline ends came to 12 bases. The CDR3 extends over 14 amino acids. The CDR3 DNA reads TGTGCCACCCACTCGGCTGGCAACACCGGGGAGCTGTTTTTT. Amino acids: CATHSAGNTGELFF.

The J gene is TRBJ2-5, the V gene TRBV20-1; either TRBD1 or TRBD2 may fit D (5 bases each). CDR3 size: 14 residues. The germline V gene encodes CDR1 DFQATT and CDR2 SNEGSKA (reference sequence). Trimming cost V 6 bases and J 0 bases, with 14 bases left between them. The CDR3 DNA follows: TGCAGTGCCCTTCCGGGACCAAACCAAGAGACCCAGTACTTC. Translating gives CSALPGPNQETQYF.

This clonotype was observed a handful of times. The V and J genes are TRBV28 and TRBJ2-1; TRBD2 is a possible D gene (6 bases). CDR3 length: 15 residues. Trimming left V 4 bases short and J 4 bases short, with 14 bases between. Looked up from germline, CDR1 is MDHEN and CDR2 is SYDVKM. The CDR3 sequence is CASSSPRGSYNEQFF. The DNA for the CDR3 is TGTGCCAGCAGTTCACCCCGGGGGAGTTACAATGAGCAGTTCTTC. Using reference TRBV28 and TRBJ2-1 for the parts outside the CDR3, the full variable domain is DVKVTQSSRYLVKRTGEKVFLECVQDMDHENMFWYRQDPGLGLRLIYFSYDVKMKEKGDIPEGYSVSREKKERFSLILESASTNQTSMYLCASSSPRGSYNEQFFGPGTRLTVL.

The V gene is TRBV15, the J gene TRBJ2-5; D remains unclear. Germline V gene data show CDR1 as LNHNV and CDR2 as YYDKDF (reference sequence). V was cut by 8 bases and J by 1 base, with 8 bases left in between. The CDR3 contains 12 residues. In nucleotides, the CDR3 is TGTGCCACCTCCTGTGGCCAAGAGACCCAGTACTTC. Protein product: CATSCGQETQYF.

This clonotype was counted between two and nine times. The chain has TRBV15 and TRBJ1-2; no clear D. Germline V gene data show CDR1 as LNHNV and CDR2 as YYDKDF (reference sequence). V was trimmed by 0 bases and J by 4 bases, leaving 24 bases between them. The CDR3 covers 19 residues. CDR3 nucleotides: TGTGCCACCAGCAGAGATGGATTTGGCTCCGTAGTCGCTTTCTATGGCTACACCTTC. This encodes CATSRDGFGSVVAFYGYTF.

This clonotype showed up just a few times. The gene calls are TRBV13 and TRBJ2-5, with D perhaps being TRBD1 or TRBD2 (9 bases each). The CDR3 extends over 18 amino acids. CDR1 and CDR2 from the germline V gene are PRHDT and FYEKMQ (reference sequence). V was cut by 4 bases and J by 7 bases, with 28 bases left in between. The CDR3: CASSSRTGAIAGEGTQYF. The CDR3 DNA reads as TGTGCCAGCAGCTCCCGGACAGGGGCAATAGCGGGGGAGGGGACCCAGTACTTC.

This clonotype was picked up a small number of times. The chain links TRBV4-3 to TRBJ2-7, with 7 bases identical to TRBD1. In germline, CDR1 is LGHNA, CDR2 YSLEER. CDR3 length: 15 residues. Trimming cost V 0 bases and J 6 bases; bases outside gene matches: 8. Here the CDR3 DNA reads TGCGCCAGCAGCCAAGATCCGCGACAGGGACGCGAGCAGTACTTC. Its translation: CASSQDPRQGREQYF.

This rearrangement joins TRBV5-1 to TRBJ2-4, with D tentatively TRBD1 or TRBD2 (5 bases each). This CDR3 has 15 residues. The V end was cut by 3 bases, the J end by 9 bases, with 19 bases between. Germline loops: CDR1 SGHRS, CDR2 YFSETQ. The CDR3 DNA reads TGCGCCAGCAGCTGGGACCCTAGAGAAAGTGTCATTCAGTACTTC. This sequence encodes CASSWDPRESVIQYF.

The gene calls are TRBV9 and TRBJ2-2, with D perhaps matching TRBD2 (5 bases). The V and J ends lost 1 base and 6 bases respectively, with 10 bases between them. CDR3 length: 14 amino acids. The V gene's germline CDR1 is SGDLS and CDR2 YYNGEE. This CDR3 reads CASSVPGTAGELFF. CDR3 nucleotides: TGTGCCAGCAGCGTACCGGGAACGGCCGGGGAGCTGTTTTTT.

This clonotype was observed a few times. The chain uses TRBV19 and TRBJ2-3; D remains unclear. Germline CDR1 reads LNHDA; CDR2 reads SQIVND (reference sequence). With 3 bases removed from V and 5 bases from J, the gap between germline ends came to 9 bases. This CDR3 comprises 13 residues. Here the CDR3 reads CASSIPSGDTQYF. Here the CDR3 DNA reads TGTGCCAGTAGTATTCCGTCGGGAGATACGCAGTATTTT.

For the CDR3, the DNA is TGTGCCAGCAGCCAAGATCACGCAACAGAGCAGTACTTC. Translation: CASSQDHATEQYF. The rearrangement links TRBV14 to TRBJ2-7, with unresolved D. Deletions cut 0 bases from V and 7 bases from J, with 10 bases between. The CDR3 runs to 13 residues. In germline, CDR1 is SGHDN, CDR2 FVKESK.

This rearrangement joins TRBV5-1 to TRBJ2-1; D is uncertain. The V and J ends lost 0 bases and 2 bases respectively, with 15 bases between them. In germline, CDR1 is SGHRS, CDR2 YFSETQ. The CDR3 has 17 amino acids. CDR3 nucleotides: TGCGCCAGCAGCTTGGCCCCGGCTCTGGGCCCCTACAATGAGCAGTTCTTC. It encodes CASSLAPALGPYNEQFF.

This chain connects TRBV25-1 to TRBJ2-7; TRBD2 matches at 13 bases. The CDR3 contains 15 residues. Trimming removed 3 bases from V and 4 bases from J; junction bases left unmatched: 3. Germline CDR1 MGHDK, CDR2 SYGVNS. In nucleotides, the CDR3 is TGTGCCAGCAGTGATACTAGCGGGAGGGTGTACGAGCAGTACTTC. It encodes CASSDTSGRVYEQYF.

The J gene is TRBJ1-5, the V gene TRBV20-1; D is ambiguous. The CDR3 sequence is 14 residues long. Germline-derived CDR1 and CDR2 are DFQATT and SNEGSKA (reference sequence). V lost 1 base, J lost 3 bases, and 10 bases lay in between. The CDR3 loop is CSARGRTSNQPQHF. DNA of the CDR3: TGCAGTGCTAGAGGGCGAACCTCCAATCAGCCCCAGCATTTT.

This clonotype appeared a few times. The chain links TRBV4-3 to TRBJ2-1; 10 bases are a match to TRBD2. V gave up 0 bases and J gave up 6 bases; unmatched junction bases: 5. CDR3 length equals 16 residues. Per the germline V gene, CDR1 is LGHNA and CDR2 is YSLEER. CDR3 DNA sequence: TGCGCCAGCAGCCAAGATCACAGCGGGGGGGGCAATGAGCAGTTCTTC. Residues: CASSQDHSGGGNEQFF.

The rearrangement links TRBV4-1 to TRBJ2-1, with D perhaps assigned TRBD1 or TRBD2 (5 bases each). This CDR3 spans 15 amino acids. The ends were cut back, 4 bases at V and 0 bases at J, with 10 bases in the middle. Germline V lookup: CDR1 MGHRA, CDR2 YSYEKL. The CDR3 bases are TGCGCCAGCAGCCCGGGACCCAACTCCTACAATGAGCAGTTCTTC. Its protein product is CASSPGPNSYNEQFF.

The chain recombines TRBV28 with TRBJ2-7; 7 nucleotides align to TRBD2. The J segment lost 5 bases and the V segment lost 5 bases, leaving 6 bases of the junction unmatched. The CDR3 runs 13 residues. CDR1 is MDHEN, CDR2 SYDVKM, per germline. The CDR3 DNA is TGTGCCAGCAGTCGACGACTAGCCCACGAGCAGTACTTC. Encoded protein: CASSRRLAHEQYF.

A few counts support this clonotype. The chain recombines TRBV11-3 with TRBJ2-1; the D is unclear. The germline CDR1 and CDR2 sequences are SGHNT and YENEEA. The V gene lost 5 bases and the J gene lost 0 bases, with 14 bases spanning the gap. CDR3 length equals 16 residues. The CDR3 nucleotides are TGTGCCAGCAGCCTGAGGATCGCCGGCTCCTACAATGAGCAGTTCTTC. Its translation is CASSLRIAGSYNEQFF.

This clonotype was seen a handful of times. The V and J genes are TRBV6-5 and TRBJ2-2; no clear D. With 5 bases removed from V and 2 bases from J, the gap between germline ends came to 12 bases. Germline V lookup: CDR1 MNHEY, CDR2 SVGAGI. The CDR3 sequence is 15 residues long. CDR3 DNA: TGTGCCAGCAGTCACGGAATCAGAAACACCGGGGAGCTGTTTTTT. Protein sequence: CASSHGIRNTGELFF.

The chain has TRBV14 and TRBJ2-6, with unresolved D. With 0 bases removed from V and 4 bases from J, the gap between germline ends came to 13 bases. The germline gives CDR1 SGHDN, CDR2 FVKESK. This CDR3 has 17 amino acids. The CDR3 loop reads CASSQDRKVTGANVLTF. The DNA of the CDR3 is TGTGCCAGCAGCCAAGATCGGAAGGTAACGGGGGCCAACGTCCTGACTTTC.

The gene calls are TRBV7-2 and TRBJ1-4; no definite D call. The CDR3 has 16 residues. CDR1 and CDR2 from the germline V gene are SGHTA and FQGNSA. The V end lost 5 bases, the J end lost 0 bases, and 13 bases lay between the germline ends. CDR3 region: CASSPRRSSTNEKLFF. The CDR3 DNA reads TGTGCCAGCAGCCCGAGACGGTCCTCAACTAATGAAAAACTGTTTTTT.

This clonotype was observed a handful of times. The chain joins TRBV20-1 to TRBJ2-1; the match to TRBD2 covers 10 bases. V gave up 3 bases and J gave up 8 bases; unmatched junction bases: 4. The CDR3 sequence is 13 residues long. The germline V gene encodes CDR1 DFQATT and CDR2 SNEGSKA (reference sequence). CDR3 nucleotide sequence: TGCAGTGCTAGTCCAAGCGGGAGGGATGAGCAGTTCTTC. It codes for CSASPSGRDEQFF.

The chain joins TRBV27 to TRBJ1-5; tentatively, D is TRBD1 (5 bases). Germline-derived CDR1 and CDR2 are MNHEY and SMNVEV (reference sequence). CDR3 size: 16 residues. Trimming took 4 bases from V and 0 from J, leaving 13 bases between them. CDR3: CASSSRDLNSNQPQHF. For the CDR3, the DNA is TGTGCCAGCAGTTCGAGGGACCTAAATAGCAATCAGCCCCAGCATTTT.

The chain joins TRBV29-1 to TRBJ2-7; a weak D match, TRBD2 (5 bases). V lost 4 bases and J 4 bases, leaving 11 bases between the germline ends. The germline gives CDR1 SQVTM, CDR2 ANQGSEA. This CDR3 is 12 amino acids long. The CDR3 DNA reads TGCAGCGTTGGGGAGAAAAGGTACGAGCAGTACTTC. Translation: CSVGEKRYEQYF.

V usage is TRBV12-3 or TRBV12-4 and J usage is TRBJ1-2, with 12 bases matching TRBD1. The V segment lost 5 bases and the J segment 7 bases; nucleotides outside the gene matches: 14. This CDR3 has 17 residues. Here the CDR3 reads CASSKARGTGGGRGYTF. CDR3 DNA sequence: TGTGCCAGCAGTAAAGCACGGGGGACAGGGGGCGGTCGTGGCTACACCTTC.

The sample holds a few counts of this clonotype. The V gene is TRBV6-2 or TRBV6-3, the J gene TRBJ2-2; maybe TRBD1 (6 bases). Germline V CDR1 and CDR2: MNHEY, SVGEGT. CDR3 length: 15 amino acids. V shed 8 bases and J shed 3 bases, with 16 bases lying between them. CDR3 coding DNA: TGTGCCAGCGGGGCGGTGAAGGGGGACACCGGGGAGCTGTTTTTT. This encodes CASGAVKGDTGELFF.